One T cell receptor (beta chain) is described in this entry. The data originate from a study of cytomegalovirus exposure and HLA in healthy donors. Study information: Around 180 million T cells yielded some 120 million unique TCR beta sequences in earlier analysis.

Amplification used 60 Vbeta primers and 13 Jbeta primers. In the source study's methods: Around 80 million unique TCR beta chains, roughly 11 million of them shared, were counted by a later analysis. Produced via immunoSEQ multiplex PCR; TCRdb's table is partial and in-frame only. V and J calls and clone size are copied from that table; D and trimming were computed from the DNA. The sample consists of 150,000 to 200,000 clones, roughly 80% of them appearing once. With V trimmed by 6 bases and J by 4 bases, 7 bases remained unmatched. Germline CDR1 MNHNY, CDR2 SVGAGI (reference sequence). This CDR3 comprises 15 residues.

Material: PBMCs. The sequence derives from a human donor in good health. The V and J genes are TRBV6-6 and TRBJ1-3, with 9 bases fitting TRBD1. Written as DNA, the CDR3 is TGTGCCAGCAGGCTGGGACAGGGTTTGGGAAACACCATATATTTT. Its translation is CASRLGQGLGNTIYF.